The source of this TCR beta chain is a study of T cells in localized non-small cell lung cancer. Points from the study as a whole: Median detection of top 100 tumor clones in adjacent lung was 55 to 60 clones. Higher adjacent-lung clonality was associated with shorter survival. Heterogeneity remains possible, as sequencing covered one tumor region only.

Clones were read by immunoSEQ multiplex PCR, and TCRdb kept only the in-frame ones, dropping some. This repertoire shows around 50,000 clones, around 86% found once; its top ten account for 15% to 20%. The CDR3 is 15 residues long. The germline V gene has CDR1 MNHEY and CDR2 SVGAGI. Trimming removed 8 bases at V and 0 bases at J, with 14 bases between. To note about this clone: Its antigen is not identified.

The clonotype comes from a female donor of 60 years or more with stage II squamous cell lung carcinoma. V and J are TRBV6-5 and TRBJ1-3; TRBD1 is a possible D gene (6 bases). Sequenced material: peripheral blood, taken before any cancer treatment. CDR3 amino acids: CASRSQGSSGNTIYF. The CDR3 nucleotides are TGTGCCAGCCGGTCTCAGGGGTCCTCTGGAAACACCATATATTTT.